The entry below gives a single TCR beta chain sequence along with its context. Its target is not known. This sample is part of a study of T cell repertoires in cytomegalovirus infection. About the study: Peptides in the study included HLA-C-restricted and HLA-B-restricted CMV epitopes. Public TCR beta signatures marked donors with CMV infection and the matching HLA. General study points: The ex vivo response was dominated by HLA-C-restricted CMV-specific TCR beta clonotypes.

In germline, CDR1 is SGHNT, CDR2 YYREEE (reference sequence). The CDR3 has 14 amino acids. J was trimmed by 2 bases and V by 0 bases; bases with no gene match: 2. TCRdb fed the reads into MiXCR, producing one record per CDR3 protein. The table includes fewer than 1,000,000 distinct CDR3 sequences, about a third detected once. The specimen was cultured CD8+ T cells from PBMCs, collected from culture after CMV antigen stimulation. This clonotype was obtained from a human donor in good health (CMV status not recorded). Some clones in this sample may be carry-over from other donors' samples. V gene TRBV5-4 combines with J gene TRBJ2-7, with 7 bases matching TRBD1. The CDR3 region has the DNA TGTGCCAGCAGCTTGGTGGGACAGCCCTACGAGCAGTACTTC. Its protein is CASSLVGQPYEQYF.